The rows below give T cell receptor beta chains drawn from one sample of a study of shared clonotypes between healthy human individuals. Measured with immunoSEQ multiplex PCR; TCRdb has only the in-frame clones, and not every one. The sample carries roughly 2.1 million clones, 93% recorded once. Sequencing input: naive CD8+ T cells from PBMCs. Receptors were obtained from a man in his late teens or twenties in good health. Some clones in this sample may be carry-over from other donors' samples. Both conserved end residues are part of each CDR3. A D gene is named only where the DNA matches it firmly. The size field is filled for only some rows; it gives once, few, many or a size class.

>TRBJ2-3|-|15|TRBV7-3|TRBD2
CASSFTSASTDTQYF
TGTGCCAGCAGCTTCACTAGCGCCAGCACAGATACGCAGTATTTT
>TRBJ1-1|-|18|TRBV30|TRBD1
CAWSPRIALTGLRTEAFF
TGTGCCTGGAGTCCGCGAATAGCCCTGACAGGGCTGAGGACTGAAGCTTTCTTT
>TRBJ2-7|-|14|TRBV27|TRBD2
CASRVGREAHEQYF
TGTGCCAGCCGCGTGGGGCGGGAGGCCCACGAGCAGTACTTC
>TRBJ2-1|few|15|TRBV28|TRBD2
CASRRLADLLNEQFF
TGTGCCAGCAGAAGACTAGCGGACCTCTTAAATGAGCAGTTCTTC
>TRBJ2-3|-|16|TRBV11-2|TRBD2
CASRLPGTSGTDTQYF
TGTGCCAGCAGGTTGCCAGGGACTAGCGGCACAGATACGCAGTATTTT
>TRBJ2-7|-|13|TRBV6-1|TRBD1
CASVGQVSYEQYF
TGTGCCAGCGTAGGACAGGTCTCCTACGAGCAGTACTTC
>TRBJ1-5|-|15|TRBV5-4|TRBD1
CASSLGTGVGQPQHF
TGTGCCAGCAGCTTGGGTACAGGGGTAGGTCAGCCCCAGCATTTT
>TRBJ1-1|once|15|TRBV12-5|-
CASGPPKDANTEAFF
TGTGCTAGTGGTCCTCCAAAGGACGCGAACACTGAAGCTTTCTTT
>TRBJ2-7|-|15|TRBV7-9|-
CASSSTRGPSYEQYF
TGTGCCAGCAGCTCTACGAGGGGACCATCCTACGAGCAGTACTTC
>TRBJ1-5|once|14|TRBV10-3|-
CAISDSPGNQPQHF
TGTGCCATCAGTGATTCCCCAGGCAATCAGCCCCAGCATTTT
>TRBJ2-1|-|12|TRBV30|-
CAWSVSYNEQFF
TGTGCCTGGAGTGTGTCCTACAATGAGCAGTTCTTC
>TRBJ2-3|-|17|TRBV5-4|TRBD2
CASSLGIWEGNTDTQYF
TGTGCCAGCAGCTTGGGAATTTGGGAGGGTAACACAGATACGCAGTATTTT
>TRBJ2-7|-|14|TRBV27|-
CASSLGQGGPEQYF
TGTGCCAGCAGTTTAGGTCAGGGGGGCCCCGAGCAGTACTTC
>TRBJ2-7|-|15|TRBV27|-
CASSLYAGLNDEQYF
TGTGCCAGCAGTTTGTATGCGGGGTTGAATGACGAGCAGTACTTC
>TRBJ2-1|-|16|TRBV7-2|TRBD1
CASSLRTGGTYNEQFF
TGTGCCAGCAGCTTAAGGACAGGGGGCACGTACAATGAGCAGTTCTTC
>TRBJ2-1|-|12|TRBV9|-
CASSERRDEQFF
TGTGCCAGCAGCGAACGGAGGGATGAGCAGTTCTTC
>TRBJ2-7|-|14|TRBV29-1|TRBD2
CSVVGTSGIHEQYF
TGCAGCGTTGTAGGGACTAGCGGGATCCACGAGCAGTACTTC
>TRBJ1-5|-|14|TRBV2|-
CASSEDYSNQPQHF
TGTGCCAGCAGTGAGGATTATAGCAATCAGCCCCAGCATTTT
>TRBJ1-1|-|17|TRBV5-4|TRBD1
CASSLEQGVLVGTEAFF
TGTGCCAGCAGCTTGGAACAGGGGGTTTTGGTAGGGACTGAAGCTTTCTTT
>TRBJ2-7|-|16|TRBV7-9|TRBD2
CASSSGLAGPFTEQYF
TGTGCCAGCAGCTCGGGACTAGCGGGACCCTTCACCGAGCAGTACTTC
>TRBJ2-7|-|14|TRBV27|TRBD1
CASSLGDRGYEQYF
TGTGCCAGCAGTTTGGGGGACAGGGGCTACGAGCAGTACTTC
>TRBJ1-2|-|14|TRBV11-2|-
CASSLFGDRYGYTF
TGTGCCAGCAGCTTATTCGGTGACCGCTATGGCTACACCTTC
>TRBJ2-3|-|15|TRBV11-2|-
CASSWIAASTDTQYF
TGTGCCAGCAGCTGGATAGCGGCTAGCACAGATACGCAGTATTTT
>TRBJ2-2|-|15|TRBV7-9|-
CASSSVEGPTGELFF
TGTGCCAGCAGCTCGGTAGAAGGTCCCACCGGGGAGCTGTTTTTT
>TRBJ2-5|-|16|TRBV11-2|-
CASSPLTAGDQETQYF
TGTGCCAGCAGCCCCCTAACAGCGGGCGACCAAGAGACCCAGTACTTC
>TRBJ1-3|-|15|TRBV19|-
CASSVTAISGNTIYF
TGTGCCAGTAGTGTTACGGCCATCTCTGGAAACACCATATATTTT
>TRBJ2-1|-|13|TRBV9|-
CASGFGSNNEQFF
TGTGCCAGCGGTTTCGGGTCCAACAATGAGCAGTTCTTC
>TRBJ2-7|-|15|TRBV7-2|TRBD1
CASSSGTGGSYEQYF
TGTGCCAGCAGCTCCGGGACAGGGGGCTCCTACGAGCAGTACTTC
>TRBJ2-1|once|16|TRBV4-3|TRBD2
CASSQETSGRANEQFF
TGCGCCAGCAGCCAAGAAACTAGCGGGAGGGCCAATGAGCAGTTCTTC
>TRBJ1-4|-|15|TRBV19|-
CASSTRGTGNEKLFF
TGTGCCAGTAGTACCCGAGGAACAGGGAATGAAAAACTGTTTTTT
>TRBJ2-3|-|13|TRBV10-2|TRBD1
CASSTGVPDTQYF
TGCGCCAGCAGTACAGGGGTACCAGATACGCAGTATTTT
>TRBJ2-1|-|14|TRBV6-5|-
CASSSTGVYNEQFF
TGTGCCAGCAGTTCGACAGGAGTCTACAATGAGCAGTTCTTC
>TRBJ2-3|-|15|TRBV18|TRBD2
CASSPRRERVDTQYF
TGTGCCAGCTCACCCCGGCGGGAGAGGGTGGATACGCAGTATTTT
>TRBJ2-3|-|13|TRBV6-6|-
CASSYSGPDTQYF
TGTGCCAGCAGTTACTCCGGCCCAGATACGCAGTATTTT
>TRBJ2-2|few|16|TRBV5-1|-
CASSYSGAGRTGELFF
TGCGCCAGCAGCTACTCAGGGGCAGGGAGGACCGGGGAGCTGTTTTTT
>TRBJ2-1|-|17|TRBV7-9|TRBD1
CASSDASPGQNYNEQFF
TGTGCCAGCAGCGACGCCTCCCCGGGACAGAACTACAATGAGCAGTTCTTC
>TRBJ2-4|once|16|TRBV9|TRBD1
CASSPGTALAKNIQYF
TGTGCCAGCAGCCCCGGGACAGCACTAGCCAAAAACATTCAGTACTTC
>TRBJ2-7|once|12|TRBV7-9|-
CASSGGGYEQYF
TGTGCCAGCAGCGGGGGAGGCTACGAGCAGTACTTC
>TRBJ2-7|-|15|TRBV6-1|-
CASSEFAASTYEQYF
TGTGCCAGCAGTGAATTCGCTGCCTCGACCTACGAGCAGTACTTC
>TRBJ1-4|-|14|TRBV27|TRBD1
CASSRTGTFEKLFF
TGTGCCAGCAGTCGGACAGGAACTTTTGAAAAACTGTTTTTT
>TRBJ2-6|-|15|TRBV27|-
CASSSIGPGANVLTF
TGTGCCAGCAGTTCCATAGGGCCCGGGGCCAACGTCCTGACTTTC
>TRBJ2-1|-|15|TRBV7-9|-
CASSIQATNLNEQFF
TGTGCCAGCAGCATACAGGCGACAAACCTCAATGAGCAGTTCTTC
>TRBJ2-5|-|16|TRBV4-1|TRBD1
CASSLQTGPVQETQYF
TGCGCCAGCAGCCTCCAGACAGGGCCCGTCCAAGAGACCCAGTACTTC
>TRBJ2-7|-|13|TRBV5-1|-
CASSSDIAYEQYF
TGCGCCAGCAGCAGCGACATTGCCTACGAGCAGTACTTC
>TRBJ2-7|few|14|TRBV21-1|-
CASASPVAGQRWYF
TGTGCCAGCGCCTCCCCGGTAGCGGGACAACGATGGTACTTC
>TRBJ1-1|-|15|TRBV19|TRBD1
CASSRPRDRVAEAFF
TGTGCCAGTAGTCGCCCCCGCGACAGGGTCGCTGAAGCTTTCTTT
>TRBJ1-1|few|11|TRBV30|-
CAWISLPTAFF
TGTGCCTGGATTAGCCTACCAACAGCTTTCTTT
>TRBJ2-1|once|13|TRBV27|-
CASSLSVFNEQFF
TGTGCCAGCAGTTTATCCGTATTCAATGAGCAGTTCTTC
>TRBJ2-3|-|14|TRBV14|TRBD1
CASSQVRGTGTQYF
TGTGCCAGCAGCCAAGTAAGGGGGACAGGGACGCAGTATTTT
>TRBJ2-1|-|17|TRBV18|-
CASSPPPWIDVYNEQFF
TGTGCCAGCTCACCACCCCCCTGGATCGATGTCTACAATGAGCAGTTCTTC
>TRBJ2-3|-|14|TRBV7-3|TRBD1
CASSLRDRTDTQYF
TGTGCCAGCAGCCTACGGGACAGAACAGATACGCAGTATTTT
>TRBJ2-1|-|19|TRBV2|TRBD2
CASTGRLAGVVVHYNEQFF
TGTGCCAGCACCGGACGACTAGCGGGAGTAGTGGTCCACTACAATGAGCAGTTCTTC
>TRBJ1-3|-|14|TRBV9|-
CASSLGSSGNTIYF
TGTGCCAGCAGCCTAGGGAGCTCTGGAAACACCATATATTTT
>TRBJ2-7|-|14|TRBV2|-
CASSEPDSNYEQYF
TGTGCCAGCAGTGAACCGGACAGTAACTACGAGCAGTACTTC
>TRBJ1-2|-|15|TRBV27|-
CASSSLGIALDGYTF
TGTGCCAGCAGTTCCCTGGGCATTGCATTGGATGGCTACACCTTC
>TRBJ1-1|-|14|TRBV2|-
CASSETGGNTEAFF
TGTGCCAGCAGTGAAACCGGGGGGAACACTGAAGCTTTCTTT
>TRBJ2-7|-|15|TRBV27|-
CASSGRVLESYEQYF
TGTGCCAGCAGTGGAAGGGTCCTTGAGTCCTACGAGCAGTACTTC
>TRBJ1-2|-|15|TRBV27|-
CASSLTQGRGYGYTF
TGTGCCAGCAGTTTGACTCAGGGAAGGGGCTATGGCTACACCTTC
>TRBJ2-7|-|13|TRBV9|TRBD1
CASSVGQGNEQYF
TGTGCCAGCAGCGTAGGACAGGGCAACGAGCAGTACTTC
>TRBJ2-1|once|14|TRBV6-5|TRBD2
CASRLAGAYNEQFF
TGTGCCAGCAGGCTAGCGGGGGCCTACAATGAGCAGTTCTTC